This T cell receptor beta chain was retrieved from a study of blood T cell repertoires in COVID-19. The overall study: Collection of acute and convalescent COVID-19 samples took place in the United States, Italy and Spain. PBMCs, B-cell-depleted T cells, or T cells were the source of the cDNA or gDNA that made up the material.

Methods used by the authors: Estimated nucleated cell counts came from reference gene primer amplification. The data were produced by immunoSEQ multiplex PCR, yet TCRdb's version contains in-frame clones alone and is incomplete. Clone size and the V and J calls come from that table; the DNA yielded D and trimming. The sample includes more than 40,000 clones, approximately 89% of them seen just once. Trimming shortened V by 4 bases and J by 11 bases, and 18 bases separated the two germline ends. The CDR3 runs to 13 residues. The chain employs TRBV23-1 and TRBJ2-7; D is perhaps TRBD1 (6 bases). TRBV23-1 counts as an open reading frame of uncertain function. The sequence was collected from a man aged 55 to 70 with active or convalescent COVID-19. Sequencing was performed on peripheral blood. CDR3 residues: CASSLRDHRVEYF. Here the CDR3 DNA reads TGCGCCAGCAGTCTAAGGGACCACAGGGTGGAGTACTTC.